The rows below give T cell receptor beta chains drawn from one sample of a study of patients and donors after allogeneic stem cell transplantation. Using its own MiXCR run on the RT-PCR reads, TCRdb lists one record per CDR3 protein. The sample carries roughly 180,000 distinct CDR3 sequences, roughly 40% recorded once. Sequencing used blood, either unsorted or a sorted T cell fraction (not recorded which). Source of these receptors: a human donor who was either an allogeneic HSCT recipient or a stem cell or donor lymphocyte infusion donor (not recorded which). It is not recorded whose cells these are; they may come from a transplant donor. The CDR3 runs from the conserved cysteine through the conserved F or W. The D gene is left open where the match is weak. Expanded clones get a size class; other rows say once, few or many, or leave the size out.

CASNGGVNTEAFF TGTGCCAGCAACGGAGGGGTGAACACTGAAGCTTTCTTT TRBV25-1 . TRBJ1-1 .
CSVGYSYEQYF TGCAGCGTGGGATATTCCTACGAGCAGTACTTC TRBV29-1 few TRBJ2-7 .
CASKVKNEQFF TGTGCCAGCAAGGTCAAAAATGAGCAGTTCTTC TRBV3-1 . TRBJ2-1 .
CASSFIRTGPGYEQYF TGCGCCAGCAGCTTTATCAGGACAGGTCCAGGCTACGAGCAGTACTTC TRBV5-1 few TRBJ2-7 TRBD1
CASSFLAGSSYNEQFF TGTGCCAGTAGTTTTCTAGCGGGAAGCTCCTACAATGAGCAGTTCTTC TRBV19 few TRBJ2-1 TRBD2
CASIPLGTSGAYEQYF TGTGCCAGCATTCCCTTAGGGACTAGCGGGGCCTACGAGCAGTACTTC TRBV6-5 . TRBJ2-7 TRBD2
CASSAEDGASYEQYF TGTGCCAGCAGCGCCGAGGACGGGGCCTCCTACGAGCAGTACTTC TRBV9 few TRBJ2-7 .
CASSAGQGNEKLFF TGTGCCAGCAGCGCGGGACAGGGTAATGAAAAACTGTTTTTT TRBV9 . TRBJ1-4 TRBD1
CASSQDPLYNEQFF TGTGCCAGCAGCCAAGATCCCCTTTACAATGAGCAGTTCTTC TRBV3-1 . TRBJ2-1 .
CASSLVGGITEYEQYF TGTGCCAGCAGCTTAGTCGGGGGTATAACGGAGTACGAGCAGTACTTC TRBV7-7 . TRBJ2-7 .
CASSYSPYEQYF TGTGCCAGCAGTTACTCGCCCTACGAGCAGTACTTC TRBV6-2/TRBV6-3 . TRBJ2-7 .
CASSFRPRADSSYNEQFF TGTGCCAGCAGCTTCCGACCCAGAGCGGACAGCTCCTACAATGAGCAGTTCTTC TRBV4-2 few TRBJ2-1 .
CASSPTRVVDLPEAFF TGTGCCAGCAGCCCGACGAGGGTTGTAGATCTTCCTGAAGCTTTCTTT TRBV4-2 . TRBJ1-1 .
CASSLGGGQNSNQPQHF TGTGCCAGCAGCTTAGGCGGTGGTCAGAATAGCAATCAGCCCCAGCATTTT TRBV7-8 many TRBJ1-5 .
CASSLSGNSNYGYTF TGTGCCAGCAGTTTATCAGGGAACTCTAACTATGGCTACACCTTC TRBV27 many TRBJ1-2 .
CASRLGTVTYNEQFF TGTGCCAGCAGGCTGGGGACAGTAACCTACAATGAGCAGTTCTTC TRBV12-3/TRBV12-4 . TRBJ2-1 TRBD1
CASSLARDSFDTGELFF TGTGCCAGCAGCTTGGCCCGGGACAGCTTTGACACCGGGGAGCTGTTTTTT TRBV5-6 . TRBJ2-2 TRBD1
CASNEIRPRGREEKLFF TGTGCCAGCAATGAGATTAGACCCAGGGGACGAGAGGAAAAACTGTTTTTT TRBV6-5 . TRBJ1-4 .
CASSVQLGIAAFF TGTGCCAGCAGTGTACAGCTCGGTATCGCAGCTTTCTTT TRBV12-3/TRBV12-4 many TRBJ1-1 .
CASSFRDMNTEAFF TGTGCCAGCAGCTTCAGAGACATGAACACTGAAGCTTTCTTT TRBV7-2 . TRBJ1-1 .
CASSSRTGKVHGYTF TGTGCCAGCAGCTCCCGGACAGGGAAGGTCCATGGCTACACCTTC TRBV7-2 . TRBJ1-2 TRBD1
CASSYSLPSHGNTIYF TGTGCCAGCAGTTACTCCCTTCCATCCCATGGAAACACCATATATTTT TRBV6-6 few TRBJ1-3 .
CASSHSGQNTEAFF TGCGCCAGCAGCCACTCGGGACAGAACACTGAAGCTTTCTTT TRBV5-1 many TRBJ1-1 .
CASSLSLTGPNEKLFF TGTGCCAGCAGTTTATCGTTAACAGGGCCCAATGAAAAACTGTTTTTT TRBV27 few TRBJ1-4 .
CAFGMEIAYEQYF TGTGCCTTCGGGATGGAGATAGCCTACGAGCAGTACTTC TRBV28 . TRBJ2-7 .
CASSPGAGGNQPQHF TGCGCCAGCAGCCCAGGGGCCGGAGGCAATCAGCCCCAGCATTTT TRBV5-1 . TRBJ1-5 .
CASSMGREQPQHF TGTGCCAGTAGTATGGGCAGGGAACAGCCCCAGCATTTT TRBV19 few TRBJ1-5 .
CSARVLQGEYGYTF TGCAGTGCTAGAGTACTTCAGGGAGAGTATGGCTACACCTTC TRBV20-1 few TRBJ1-2 .
CASSPRTVYSNQPQHF TGTGCCAGCAGCCCCCGGACAGTTTATAGCAATCAGCCCCAGCATTTT TRBV7-2 few TRBJ1-5 .
CASSRGSGDTQYF TGTGCCAGCAGCCGTGGTAGCGGAGATACGCAGTATTTT TRBV5-8 . TRBJ2-3 .
CASSLRTGTDTQYF TGTGCCAGCAGCTTGCGGACAGGGACAGATACGCAGTATTTT TRBV5-6 . TRBJ2-3 TRBD1
CASSPNTDYGYTF TGTGCCAGCAGCCCCAACACAGACTATGGCTACACCTTC TRBV9 . TRBJ1-2 .
CASSFGWGGDDYTF TGTGCCAGCAGCTTTGGGTGGGGAGGGGACGACTACACCTTC TRBV7-6 many TRBJ1-2 .
CASSWGVNTEAFF TGTGCCAGCAGTTGGGGAGTGAACACTGAAGCTTTCTTT TRBV6-4 . TRBJ1-1 .
CASSVRGNSPLHF TGTGCCAGCAGTGTCAGGGGTAATTCACCCCTCCACTTT TRBV6-5 . TRBJ1-6 .
CASTPLSVRVDTQYF TGTGCCAGCACCCCCCTTAGCGTAAGGGTGGATACGCAGTATTTT TRBV27 few TRBJ2-3 .
CASSSPRRGPITDTQYF TGTGCCAGCAGCTCCCCGCGGAGGGGCCCCATAACAGATACGCAGTATTTT TRBV28 . TRBJ2-3 .
CASTAETSTDTQYF TGTGCCAGCACCGCCGAGACTAGCACAGATACGCAGTATTTT TRBV2 . TRBJ2-3 .
CASSSTLGQPLNQPQHF TGTGCCAGCAGTAGCACCTTGGGACAGCCGCTCAATCAGCCCCAGCATTTT TRBV6-2/TRBV6-3 . TRBJ1-5 TRBD1
CASSYAMGQGVYGYTF TGTGCCAGCAGTTACGCAATGGGACAGGGTGTCTATGGCTACACCTTC TRBV6-2/TRBV6-3 few TRBJ1-2 TRBD1
CASSLAAGGFYEQYF TGTGCCAGCAGCCTGGCAGCGGGAGGGTTCTACGAGCAGTACTTC TRBV3-1 few TRBJ2-7 TRBD2
CASSPRQGGGNTIYF TGTGCCAGCAGTCCCCGACAGGGAGGTGGCAACACCATATATTTT TRBV27 . TRBJ1-3 TRBD1
CASSQDLAGDGSRYF TGTGCCAGCAGCCAAGACCTAGCGGGAGACGGATCGCGGTACTTC TRBV3-1 . TRBJ2-7 TRBD2
CASSPGRGTEAFF TGTGCCAGCAGCCCGGGACGAGGGACTGAAGCTTTCTTT TRBV7-6 . TRBJ1-1 .
CASSHLAGVNTGELFF TGTGCCAGCAGTCATCTAGCGGGGGTGAACACCGGGGAGCTGTTTTTT TRBV12-3/TRBV12-4 . TRBJ2-2 TRBD2
CSARERASYEQYF TGCAGTGCTAGGGAAAGGGCCTCCTACGAGCAGTACTTC TRBV20-1 . TRBJ2-7 .
CASSQGQSHGYTF TGTGCCAGCAGCCAAGGACAGTCTCATGGCTACACCTTC TRBV12-3/TRBV12-4 few TRBJ1-2 .
CSARTGVDQPQHF TGCAGCGCCAGGACAGGGGTAGATCAGCCCCAGCATTTT TRBV29-1 few TRBJ1-5 TRBD1
CASSHGQGVDTQYF TGCGCCAGCAGCCATGGCCAGGGGGTAGATACGCAGTATTTT TRBV4-3 . TRBJ2-3 TRBD1
CASSENMNTEAFF TGTGCCAGCAGCGAGAACATGAACACTGAAGCTTTCTTT TRBV14 . TRBJ1-1 .
CASSSDPGLASSYNEQFF TGTGCCAGCAGTTCCGACCCGGGACTAGCATCCTCCTACAATGAGCAGTTCTTC TRBV7-8 . TRBJ2-1 TRBD2
CASSPPGQGTEKLFF TGTGCCAGCAGTCCGCCGGGACAGGGGACTGAAAAACTGTTTTTT TRBV28 few TRBJ1-4 TRBD1
CAIRPGRMNTEAFF TGTGCCATCAGGCCGGGACGGATGAACACTGAAGCTTTCTTT TRBV10-3 few TRBJ1-1 .
CASSFLQAGEAFF TGTGCCAGCAGCTTCCTACAGGCAGGTGAAGCTTTCTTT TRBV7-2 . TRBJ1-1 .
CASRYLGSTNEKLFF TGTGCCAGCAGATACTTGGGTTCAACTAATGAAAAACTGTTTTTT TRBV2 . TRBJ1-4 .
CASSPTRTSGSTDTQYF TGTGCCAGCAGTCCGACCAGGACTAGCGGTAGCACAGATACGCAGTATTTT TRBV12-3/TRBV12-4 . TRBJ2-3 TRBD2
CASSRDANTEAFF TGTGCCAGCAGTCGGGACGCGAACACTGAAGCTTTCTTT TRBV11-3 few TRBJ1-1 .
CAWSFGGPSTDTQYF TGTGCCTGGAGTTTTGGTGGGCCTAGCACAGATACGCAGTATTTT TRBV30 . TRBJ2-3 .
CASSIAANTEAFF TGTGCCAGTAGTATCGCAGCGAACACTGAAGCTTTCTTT TRBV19 . TRBJ1-1 .
CASSRYVAGGTDTQYF TGTGCCAGCAGTCGTTACGTAGCGGGAGGGACAGATACGCAGTATTTT TRBV7-2 few TRBJ2-3 TRBD2